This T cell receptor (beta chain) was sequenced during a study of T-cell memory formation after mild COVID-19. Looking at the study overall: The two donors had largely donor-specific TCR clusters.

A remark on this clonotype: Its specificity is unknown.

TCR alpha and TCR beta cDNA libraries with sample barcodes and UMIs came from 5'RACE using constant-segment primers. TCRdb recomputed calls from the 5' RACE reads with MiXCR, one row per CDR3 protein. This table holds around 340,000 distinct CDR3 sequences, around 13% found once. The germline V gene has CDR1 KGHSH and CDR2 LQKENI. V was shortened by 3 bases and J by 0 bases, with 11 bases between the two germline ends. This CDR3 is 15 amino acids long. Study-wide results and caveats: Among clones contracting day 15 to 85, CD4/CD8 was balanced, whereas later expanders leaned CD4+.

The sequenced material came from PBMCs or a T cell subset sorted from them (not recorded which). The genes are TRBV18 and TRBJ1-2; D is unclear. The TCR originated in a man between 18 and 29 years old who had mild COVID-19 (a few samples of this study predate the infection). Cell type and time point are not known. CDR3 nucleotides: TGTGCCAGCTCACCTAACGGCGACACTAACTATGGCTACACCTTC. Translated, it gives CASSPNGDTNYGYTF.